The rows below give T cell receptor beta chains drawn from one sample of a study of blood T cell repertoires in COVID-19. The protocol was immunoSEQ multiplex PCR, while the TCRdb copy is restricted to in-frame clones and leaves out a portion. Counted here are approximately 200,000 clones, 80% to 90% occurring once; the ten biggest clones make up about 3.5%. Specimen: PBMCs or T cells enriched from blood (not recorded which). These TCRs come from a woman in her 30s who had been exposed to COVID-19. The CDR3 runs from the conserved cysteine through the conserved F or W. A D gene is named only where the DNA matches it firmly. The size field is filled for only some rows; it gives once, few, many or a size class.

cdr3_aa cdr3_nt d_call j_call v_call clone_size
CASSLVGGSGYF TGTGCCAGCAGCTTAGTGGGCGGGAGCGGGTACTTC TRBD2 TRBJ2-7 TRBV7-9 .
CASSIALAVYNEQFF TGTGCCAGTAGTATAGCACTAGCGGTATACAATGAGCAGTTCTTC TRBD2 TRBJ2-1 TRBV19 .
CASSHTLFGGPGELFF TGTGCCAGCAGCCATACCCTTTTTGGAGGGCCCGGGGAGCTGTTTTTT . TRBJ2-2 TRBV14 few
CASSSRARPRGTEAFF TGCGCCAGCAGCTCCCGCGCTCGTCCCCGGGGGACTGAAGCTTTCTTT . TRBJ1-1 TRBV5-1 once
CASTGTGGVEQYF TGTGCCAGTACCGGGACAGGGGGCGTCGAGCAGTACTTC TRBD1 TRBJ2-7 TRBV2 .
CASSHGALYEQYF TGTGCCAGCAGCCATGGGGCTCTATACGAGCAGTACTTC . TRBJ2-7 TRBV27 .
CASSFISGTSGGNEQFF TGCGCCAGCAGCTTTATTTCCGGGACTAGCGGGGGCAATGAGCAGTTCTTC TRBD2 TRBJ2-1 TRBV4-1 .
CSVSGLPYNEQFF TGCAGCGTCTCGGGACTACCGTACAATGAGCAGTTCTTC TRBD2 TRBJ2-1 TRBV29-1 .
CASSVSGSGANVLTF TGTGCCAGCAGTGTATCCGGCTCTGGGGCCAACGTCCTGACTTTC . TRBJ2-6 TRBV2 .
CASGWSGGPAFF TGTGCTAGTGGTTGGAGCGGGGGACCCGCTTTCTTC TRBD2 TRBJ2-1 TRBV12-5 once
CASSGTGGSGANVLTF TGTGCCAGCAGTGGGACAGGGGGCTCTGGGGCCAACGTCCTGACTTTC TRBD1 TRBJ2-6 TRBV6-4 .
CASSIRVLGQGNTGELFF TGTGCCAGTAGTATTCGTGTTCTCGGACAGGGGAACACCGGGGAGCTGTTTTTT TRBD1 TRBJ2-2 TRBV19 .
CASSPSGLAGLRASEQYF TGTGCCAGTAGTCCTTCGGGACTAGCGGGATTGCGTGCATCCGAGCAGTACTTC TRBD2 TRBJ2-7 TRBV19 once
CASSIHTLGQNYGYTF TGTGCCAGCAGTATACATACCCTGGGACAGAACTATGGCTACACCTTC TRBD1 TRBJ1-2 TRBV28 .
CASSIWGGEQYF TGTGCCAGTAGTATTTGGGGGGGCGAGCAGTACTTC TRBD2 TRBJ2-7 TRBV19 .
CASSPNRGHEQFF TGCGCCAGCAGCCCCAACAGGGGTCATGAGCAGTTCTTC TRBD1 TRBJ2-1 TRBV5-1 .
CASSFTSVGHSGYTF TGTGCCAGCAGCTTCACGAGTGTGGGGCATTCAGGCTACACCTTC . TRBJ1-2 TRBV7-2 .
CASGTSGGSYEQYF TGTGCCAGTGGGACTAGCGGGGGCTCCTACGAGCAGTACTTC TRBD2 TRBJ2-7 TRBV19 .
CASSFRTGGFGELFF TGTGCCAGCAGCTTCCGGACAGGGGGCTTCGGGGAGCTGTTTTTT TRBD1 TRBJ2-2 TRBV7-9 .
CASSELAGGYNEQFF TGTGCCAGCAGTGAACTAGCGGGAGGGTACAATGAGCAGTTCTTC TRBD2 TRBJ2-1 TRBV6-1 .
CASSSGGLAKNIQYF TGTGCCAGCAGTTCAGGGGGGCTAGCCAAAAACATTCAGTACTTC . TRBJ2-4 TRBV28 .
CASSPRALDTGELFF TGTGCCAGCTCACCACGGGCGTTGGACACCGGGGAGCTGTTTTTT . TRBJ2-2 TRBV18 .
CASSSGLASSYEQYF TGTGCCAGCAGCTCCGGACTGGCATCCTCCTACGAGCAGTACTTC . TRBJ2-7 TRBV9 .
CAITQGAGSYEQYF TGTGCCATCACCCAGGGGGCAGGATCCTACGAGCAGTACTTC TRBD1 TRBJ2-7 TRBV10-3 .
CASSIDVFGGGTDTQYF TGTGCCAGTAGTATAGATGTTTTTGGGGGCGGCACAGATACGCAGTATTTT . TRBJ2-3 TRBV19 .
CASSQIAREIYEKLFF TGCGCCAGCAGCCAGATCGCGCGAGAGATTTATGAAAAACTGTTTTTT . TRBJ1-4 TRBV4-1 .
CAISGRPNTEAFF TGTGCCATCAGTGGGCGGCCGAACACTGAAGCTTTCTTT . TRBJ1-1 TRBV10-3 .
CSASGSGRGYNEQFF TGCAGTGCTAGTGGTAGCGGGAGGGGTTACAATGAGCAGTTCTTC TRBD2 TRBJ2-1 TRBV20-1 .
CASSGLVGGNEQFF TGCGCCAGCAGCGGGCTAGTCGGAGGGAATGAGCAGTTCTTC . TRBJ2-1 TRBV5-1 .
CASRRQGVTAGAFF TGTGCCAGCAGGAGACAGGGGGTGACGGCAGGTGCTTTCTTT TRBD1 TRBJ1-1 TRBV14 .
CASSPLAGPYNEQFF TGTGCCAGTTCCCCTCTAGCGGGACCCTACAATGAGCAGTTCTTC TRBD2 TRBJ2-1 TRBV6-5 once
CASSQEPGNDSYEQYF TGTGCCAGCAGCCAAGAACCCGGGAATGACTCCTACGAGCAGTACTTC . TRBJ2-7 TRBV3-1/TRBV3-2 .
CASSIEKGQANPILYGYTF TGTGCCAGTAGTATAGAAAAAGGACAGGCCAACCCCATTCTCTATGGCTACACCTTC TRBD1 TRBJ1-2 TRBV19 .
CASRQSTDTQYF TGCGCCAGCAGACAGAGCACAGATACGCAGTATTTT . TRBJ2-3 TRBV5-1 .
CASSLAGTSTDTQYF TGTGCCAGCAGCTTAGCGGGGACTAGCACAGATACGCAGTATTTT . TRBJ2-3 TRBV7-3 .
CASRVTSGQSHTGELFF TGTGCCAGCAGAGTCACATCGGGACAGAGCCACACCGGGGAGCTGTTTTTT TRBD1 TRBJ2-2 TRBV2 once
CASSPETGSAYGYTF TGTGCCAGCTCACCCGAGACAGGGTCGGCCTATGGCTACACCTTC TRBD1 TRBJ1-2 TRBV18 .
CASSQVVGGSPLHF TGCGCCAGCAGCCAAGTTGTCGGGGGTTCACCCCTCCACTTT . TRBJ1-6 TRBV4-1 .
CASSHRIGTGVLNTEAFF TGCGCCAGCAGCCACAGAATAGGGACAGGGGTTTTGAACACTGAAGCTTTCTTT TRBD1 TRBJ1-1 TRBV5-1 once
CASKKAGSSYEQYF TGTGCCAGCAAAAAAGCGGGTAGCTCCTACGAGCAGTACTTC . TRBJ2-7 TRBV5-6 .